The TCR beta chain under discussion was sequenced for a study of T-cell reconstitution after alpha-beta-depleted transplantation in children. Preparation of the TCRbeta library used unique molecular identifiers. TCRdb re-called the PCR reads through MiXCR, storing one row per CDR3 protein. The sample holds about 230,000 distinct CDR3 sequences, approximately 10% seen once. This clonotype came up many times. Its antigen is still unknown. General study results and limits: Expanded graft clones, several hundred of them, were reportedly the source of alpha-beta T cells about two months after transplant. From newly produced T cells came most of the T-cell counts and diversity one year after transplant. It was surviving recipient T cells and thymic progenitors that gave some patients high TCRbeta diversity at day 60.

This CDR3 has 12 amino acids. V dropped 0 bases and J dropped 7 bases, with 4 bases sitting between them. Germline V gene data show CDR1 as LGHDT and CDR2 as YNNKEL (reference sequence). The source of this sequence is a child less than two years old with acute myeloid leukemia, due to receive a stem cell transplant. The input for sequencing was PBMCs, taken before TCRalphabeta/CD19-depleted stem cell transplant. This sequence joins TRBV3-1 and TRBJ2-1; D is ambiguous. CDR3 coding DNA: TGTGCCAGCAGCCAAGATCGTAATGAGCAGTTCTTC. It is translated as CASSQDRNEQFF.